The TCR beta chain under discussion was sequenced for a study of early T cells in non-severe SARS-CoV-2 infection. Study-wide context: Bulk RNA taken from unsorted whole blood was sequenced, leaving chains unpaired.

The study's findings and limits: Using VDJdb, the matching emphasized anti-spike CD8 responses while missing private and CD4 specificities.

Germline CDR1 is SQVTM and CDR2 is ANQGSEA. This CDR3 contains 12 residues. This clonotype was counted ten times or more. Its antigen remains unknown. The junction does not match germline at one end; this may be a read error. Unique molecular identifiers (one per individual cDNA molecule) were attached. TCRdb re-called the 5' RACE reads with MiXCR, one entry per CDR3 protein. The sample lists roughly 51,000 distinct CDR3 sequences, around 10% seen once, with about a tenth in the top ten. This sequence originates from an adult who was a healthcare worker with PCR-confirmed SARS-CoV-2 infection or an uninfected control (not recorded which). The sequencing input was whole blood. The chain couples TRBV29-1 to TRBJ2-3, with a tentative D call TRBD1 (5 bases). As DNA, the CDR3 is TGCAGCGTCGAAGGGGTAACAGATACGCAGTATTTT. Its protein product is CSVEGVTDTQYF.